This entry concerns a single TCR beta chain. Its antigen target is currently unknown. Per-nucleotide qualities are absent, and no much larger clonotype sits a single base away. The method behind the library was the immunoSEQ multiplex PCR assay. For the multiplex PCR, a mixture combining 60 forward primers for TCR Vbeta segments and 13 reverse primers for TCR Jbeta segments was used. The CDR3 region of rearranged TCR beta genes was amplified from genomic DNA by a multiplex PCR assay. On the Illumina HiSeq System, the amplified TCR beta libraries were sequenced as 87-base-pair reads. In the source study's methods: Across the 666 repertoires, a later analysis counted tens of millions of unique TCR beta chains, approximately 12 million of which were shared by at least two donors. Raw reads were error-corrected and collapsed into unique sequences with a nearest-neighbor algorithm that merged closely related sequences to remove PCR and sequencing errors. V, D and J gene segments were assigned by aligning CDR3 sequences to IMGT reference sequences. Each retained sequence needed at least a six-nucleotide match to both a V gene segment and a J gene segment. A rearrangement was called productive if the CDR3 had no stop codons and remained in frame with V and J, and every other rearrangement was called non-productive. Following IMGT convention, CDR3 was defined as the stretch from the second conserved V-encoded cysteine to the conserved J-encoded phenylalanine. Sequences without an unambiguous match to a single V gene segment were excluded from the earlier analysis of about 600 of the donors. In an earlier analysis of 587 of the donors, a V segment was called functional when productive rearrangements were above 56.7%, and segregating when the standard deviation between donors exceeded 5%. A statistical classification framework was developed to diagnose cytomegalovirus status using the catalog of TCR beta chain sequences. V and J gene assignment, in a later analysis, came from comparing TCR nucleotide sequences with IMGT/GENE-DB human TR gene sequences. A later analysis assigned CDR3 sequences and most-parsimonious VDJ recombination scenarios with the TCRdist pipeline. A later analysis defined each TCR beta chain by its CDR3 amino acid sequence plus V-gene family, and excluded reads lacking a unique V-gene family. As a way to deal with suspected cross-contamination and a sequencing artifact, a later analysis dropped 450 to 600 nucleotide sequences that were highly shared and had low generation probability. A later analysis calculated a clonal expansion index for each public chain from normalized within-repertoire ranks of inferred template counts. A later analysis computed generation probabilities with a VDJ recombination model fitted to out-of-frame rearrangements, and checked the results against IGoR. In a later analysis, hypergeometric tests were used to score TCR-TCR, TCR-HLA and TCR-CMV co-occurrence, with a repertoire-size bias correction applied to TCR pairs. In a later analysis, false discovery rates were estimated by permuting HLA or CMV assignments 20 times. In a later analysis, co-occurring TCRs were grouped using DBSCAN, with TCRdist sequence similarity added in when clustering inside HLA-allele-positive subsets. Repertoires with fewer than 30,000 or more than 120,000 public chains, plus five repertoires with anomalous nucleotide sharing, were excluded from co-occurrence clustering. What TCRdb holds here is the immuneACCESS table cut down to in-frame rearrangements. Part of the clones is not present; checked against another copy, under half of the missing clones reflect an unresolved V gene, and the others are unexplained. V, J and clone size are taken as reported in that table, and D and trimming were inferred from the DNA itself. A total of approximately 42,000 clones appear in this sample, over 70% of them only once. The ten largest clones take up 2.7% of the sample.

Compared with germline, V lacks 5 bases and J lacks 4 bases; bases without a gene match: 3. The CDR3, cysteine through phenylalanine, is 13 amino acids long. The sequence is cut down to CDR3 DNA, 39 bases in frame from base 1. CDR1 SGHTA and CDR2 FQGNSA are derived from the germline V gene. This specimen comes from a study of cytomegalovirus exposure and HLA in healthy donors (dated by TCRdb to 2017 to 2019). Study-wide context: In an earlier analysis of fewer than 750 of the donors, approximately 260 Gb of sequence data and 100 million or so unique TCR beta sequences from 150 million to 200 million T cells were reported. An early release that covered around 590 HLA-typed donors contained around 300 gigabases of sequencing data and tens of millions of unique TCR sequences. Of the roughly 400 genotyped donors, 75% to 85% were placed in the genetic ancestry cluster associated with self-reported Caucasian donors. The study was designed to test whether signatures of past pathogen exposure could be identified by cataloging public T cell receptors. The T cell repertoires of around 730 subjects were profiled by immunosequencing and related to cytomegalovirus serostatus. Besides the first cohort of under 700 subjects, a separate validation cohort made up of roughly 120 different subjects was used. To predict cytomegalovirus infection status, the study combined high-throughput TCR immunosequencing, statistical association of individual TCRs with disease status, and machine learning. A later analysis re-analyzed previously published TCR beta repertoires from about 730 donors and added high-resolution HLA genotyping to study TCR occurrence patterns. Rather than drawing on any new phenotypic data, the later analysis identified candidate immune exposures from TCR beta sequences and the way those sequences occurred across donors. An earlier analysis of approximately 640 of the donors applied high-throughput TCR beta sequencing to assess whether each TCR beta V gene segment acted as functional or pseudogenic. Donor age, sex, ethnicity and CMV serostatus were compiled alongside the repertoire data. In a later genetic analysis, genome-wide SNP genotypes for about three fifths of the roughly 670 donors were used, and that subset was treated as a discovery cohort. Every discovery cohort repertoire had been produced on one sequencing platform. HLA typing included class I and class II loci at four-digit resolution. The number of donors typed differed by locus, with about 620-630 for A, B, C, DRB1 and DQB1, around 500 for DQA1, some 570 for DPA1, and 472 for DPB1. About 5 DR-DQ haplotypes were handled as single units for association and clustering, since linkage in the cohort was strong. Across 398 genotyped donors of the cohort, an average of about 240,000 unique TCR beta nucleotide sequences per donor were sequenced, and 15% to 20% of those sequences were non-productive.

In total, around 600 healthy bone marrow donors made up the cohort. All cohort members were sampled while nominally healthy, although unrecorded immune exposures were likely present. The donor was CMV seronegative and belonged to the group of around 350 seronegative cohort members. A peripheral blood sample was collected from each donor, and TCR beta sequencing was performed on peripheral blood mononuclear cells. The Qiagen DNeasy Blood Extraction Kit was used to extract genomic DNA from the blood cell samples. General study outcomes and caveats: In a later analysis, most CMV-associated TCR beta chains were found to appear HLA-restricted, with HLA associations seemingly driven largely by CMV exposure. The authors suggested that the approach could potentially be extended to other disease states and immunological phenotypes. Because counts were too low, roughly 18 rarely observed V segments, including chromosome 9 orphons, were left out of the earlier analysis of some 640 of the donors. A later genetic analysis reported fewer N-insertions in productive TCRs among donors in an Asian-associated ancestry cluster than the roughly 670-donor mean. This cohort had only TCR beta chains sequenced, and the lack of alpha or paired-chain data limited which features could be detected. In vitro tests confirmed that a few of the cytomegalovirus-associated TCR beta chains recognize cytomegalovirus antigens. When HLA alleles, especially DR and DQ, strongly co-occurred, TCR associations were difficult to assign to individual alleles. A total of fewer than 200 TCR beta chains were listed by the study as associated with cytomegalovirus. Presence/absence analyses assumed roughly uniform sequencing depth across donors, an assumption that may not hold. According to a later analysis, TCR association rates differed among HLA loci, with DRB1 alleles showing the most associated TCRs and HLA-C alleles showing the fewest. The 87-base-pair reads could not distinguish some IMGT-functional V segments, including TRBV6-2 and TRBV6-3, so those segments were excluded. Linkage disequilibrium might explain the correlated functional status among segregating V segments, but an unknown experimental factor could not be ruled out. At a false discovery rate of 0.05, a later analysis linked some 18,000 TCR beta sequences to specific HLA alleles. Because HLA typing was unavailable for some donors at each locus, only the typed subset was used in association tests. In both the original and validation cohorts, the classifier was reported to diagnose cytomegalovirus status with high specificity and sensitivity. A cluster of highly shared sequence variants was judged likely to be a technical artifact of the sequencing pipeline. Most TCR sequences were observed very rarely across donors, whereas some public TCRs were present in many individuals. A further reported finding was that TCR beta sequences accurately predicted the HLA-A and HLA-B alleles for most subjects in the first cohort. Several of the top co-occurrence clusters appeared to be linked to parvovirus B19, influenza, CMV and Epstein-Barr virus, according to a later analysis. Immune exposure information for the cohort was limited to CMV serostatus. In an earlier analysis of approximately 590 of the donors, most TCR beta V segments appeared in productive rearrangements about 87% or about 30% of the time, broadly matching IMGT annotations. V-gene and J-gene trimming of TCR beta chains was associated with a missense DCLRE1C variant in a later genetic analysis, and the association was replicated in an independent cohort. A later analysis found that HLA-associated TCR beta chains were more clonally expanded and had lower generation probabilities than equally common non-associated chains.

This TCR was sampled from a man between 50 and 59 years old in good health and CMV-seronegative. The V and J genes are TRBV7-2 and TRBJ1-2; TRBD1 agrees with 8 junctional bases. Sequenced input: PBMCs. The CDR3 has the sequence CASSEDRAYGYTF. The DNA sequence is TGTGCCAGCAGCGAGGACAGGGCCTATGGCTACACCTTC.